This TCR beta chain derives from a study of shared clonotypes between healthy human individuals. Study-wide points: Estimated richness values were generally larger in naive subsets than in memory subsets.

The V gene lost 8 bases and the J gene lost 4 bases, with 11 bases spanning the gap. CDR3 length: 12 amino acids. CDR1 and CDR2 (germline): SGHTA, FQGNSA. Assay execution took place at the deep level. It was around 190 ng DNA, 31,000 or so T cell genomes, that sorted-subset replicate PCRs used. TCRdb keeps only in-frame clones here, not all; method: immunoSEQ multiplex PCR. The sample consists of 2 million to 2.5 million clones, approximately 93% of them appearing once. As regards this clone: Its antigen is not known.

Study donors comprised healthy, HIV-negative adults devoid of recent acute infection or vaccination. This chain joins TRBV7-2 and TRBJ1-2, with D uncertain. The receptor's source is a man aged 18 to 29 in good health. Some clones in this sample may be carry-over from other donors' samples. The specimen sequenced was naive CD4+ T cells from PBMCs. Documented subset: CD45RA+ positively selected. The CDR3 here is CASGTNFYGYTF. DNA for the CDR3: TGTGCCAGCGGAACTAATTTCTATGGCTACACCTTC.